This T cell receptor beta chain was captured in a study of blood T cell repertoires in COVID-19 (dated by TCRdb to 2020 to 2022). Context from the whole study: Samples covering the acute and convalescent phases of COVID-19 were provided by collaborators in the United States, Italy and Spain. The material from the prospective study consisted of cDNA or gDNA derived from T cells, B-cell-depleted T cells, or PBMCs. The samples were drawn from the first 160 participants of the ongoing ImmuneRACE study and from 1,254 subjects provided by 6 global collaborators. Where available, HLA class I and class II types were taken from metadata supplied by the sample provider and were not determined by assay-based typing. Deeply sampled blood TCRbeta repertoires from subjects exposed to, actively infected with, or recovered from COVID-19 were included in the dataset. Sample metadata almost always included a de-identified subject ID, COVID-19 status, age in years and sex. The repertoires were made available in a free public database intended to serve as a resource for research on the immune response to SARS-CoV-2. What the authors observed across the whole study: Clinical and demographic metadata were provided uncurated, with the amount varying by source and participant.

The CDR3, from cysteine to phenylalanine, totals 15 residues. The read is trimmed to its CDR3 DNA, 45 bases read in frame from base 1. Trimming removed 2 bases from V and 4 bases from J; the gene matches leave 8 bases unexplained. CDR1 and CDR2 (SGHNT, YYREEE) derive from the germline V gene (reference sequence). TCRbeta CDR3 regions were amplified from genomic DNA using the immunoSEQ Assay, a bias-controlled multiplex PCR. The published analysis was carried out like this. The number of nucleated cells in each sample was estimated by amplification of reference gene primers within the assay. To quantify the absolute abundance of each unique TCRbeta CDR3 rearrangement, sequence reads were collapsed and filtered. For each sample, productive Simpson clonality was calculated by taking the square root of Simpson's diversity index across productive rearrangements. The table was pulled from immuneACCESS by TCRdb, which kept in-frame rearrangements only. Such tables lose some clones; where checked, under half of the loss comes from unresolved V genes, and the rest has no known cause. D and trimming come from the DNA, and the V and J calls and clone size come from that table. The sample table holds 150,000 or so clones, of which approximately 75% were seen once. The ten largest clones add up to approximately 10% of the sample.

Collaborating institutions collected whole blood in K2EDTA tubes following their own protocols. For TCRbeta analysis, collaborators shipped samples as frozen whole blood, isolated PBMCs, or DNA extracted from either of those sample types. Note on this clone: What this receptor recognizes is not known. Per-base qualities were not stored, and no clone one base away is much larger.

The chain was built from TRBV5-4 and TRBJ1-1; TRBD1 matches 7 bases in the middle. The sequencing sample was made of peripheral blood. This clonotype originated in a human donor in a cohort sampled during active COVID-19. The CDR3 protein sequence reads: CASSFLQGGGTEAFF. The base sequence is TGTGCCAGCAGCTTCTTACAAGGGGGCGGCACTGAAGCTTTCTTT.